This T cell receptor beta chain was obtained from a study of follicular helper T cells after annual influenza vaccination. Germline assignment: CDR1 DFQATT and CDR2 SNEGSKA (reference sequence). V shed 3 bases and J shed 13 bases, with 15 bases lying between them. The CDR3 is made up of 11 amino acids. About this clone itself: The antigen remains unidentified.

The time point denotes: 2014-2015 season, 7 days after vaccination. Study-level points and caveats: Most later recoveries of Day 7 ICOS+CD38+ clones were ICOS-CD38- cTfh.

TCRdb's copy holds only in-frame clones and misses some; the assay was immunoSEQ multiplex PCR. Among some 15,000 clones, roughly 83% were seen once, and the ten largest hold 1.3%. This clonotype originated in an adult who received the influenza vaccine. Source: CXCR5+ CD38- circulating T follicular helper cells from blood, taken 7 days after influenza vaccination. Subset: circulating Tfh, non-naive CD4+CXCR5+PD-1+ (ICOS+CD38+ or ICOS-CD38-). The gene calls are TRBV20-1 and TRBJ1-2, with D possibly being TRBD1 (6 bases). This chain's CDR3 is CSASVERGCTF. CDR3 DNA: TGCAGTGCTAGTGTGGAAAGGGGGTGCACCTTC.